The T cell receptor beta chain described here comes from a study of cytomegalovirus exposure and HLA in healthy donors. Despite likely unrecorded immune exposures, the donors were nominally healthy at the time of sampling. This CDR3 has 15 residues. V dropped 3 bases and J dropped 5; count of bases not matched to a gene: 6. Germline V gives CDR1 LNHNV, CDR2 YYDKDF (reference sequence). Primers: 60 Vbeta forward and 13 Jbeta reverse. Profiling relied on immunoSEQ multiplex PCR, and the TCRdb table lists in-frame clones only, not all of them. Here the sample spans 98,000 or so clones, 10% being singletons.

The source of this sequence is a man between 40 and 49 years old in good health and CMV-seropositive. V and J are TRBV15 and TRBJ2-5; 10 bases fit TRBD1. Sequenced material: PBMCs. The CDR3: CATSSGTGARETQYF. CDR3 bases: TGTGCCACCAGCAGCGGGACAGGGGCGCGGGAGACCCAGTACTTC.